Listed below are T cell receptor beta chains from one sample, sequenced in a study of blood T cell repertoires in COVID-19. The assay was immunoSEQ multiplex PCR, and TCRdb's table has in-frame clones only and misses some. The sample consists of around 100,000 clones, 80% to 90% of them appearing once. The sequenced sample consisted of peripheral blood. Receptors originate from a human donor in a cohort sampled during active COVID-19. The CDR3 runs from the conserved cysteine through the conserved F or W. D genes are given only for firm matches. Some rows mark clone size as missing; the rest say once, few, many or name a class of expanded clone.

v_call,j_call,clone_size,d_call,cdr3_nt,cdr3_aa
TRBV5-4,TRBJ2-2,once,.,TGTGCCAGCAGCTTCTCAGGTACCATCGGGGAGCTGTTTTTT,CASSFSGTIGELFF
TRBV9,TRBJ2-3,.,TRBD2,TGTGCCAGCAGCGTAGACGGGAGGAGCACAGATACGCAGTATTTT,CASSVDGRSTDTQYF
TRBV4-2,TRBJ2-5,.,.,TGTGCCAGCAGCGACAGTTCAGAGACCCAGTACTTC,CASSDSSETQYF
TRBV2,TRBJ1-1,.,.,TGTGCCAGCAGTGAAGCCCCCCCAGGGGTTTTCACTGAAGCTTTCTTT,CASSEAPPGVFTEAFF
TRBV25-1,TRBJ1-2,few,.,TGTGCCAGCAGTGAACAGGGGAAGGGTAACTATGGCTACACCTTC,CASSEQGKGNYGYTF
TRBV28,TRBJ2-7,.,TRBD1,TGTGCCAGCAGCCTCGACAGGGACAGTGACGAGCAGTACTTC,CASSLDRDSDEQYF
TRBV7-9,TRBJ2-1,.,.,TGTGCCAGCAGCGTTCTCGACGGGGAGCAGTTCTTC,CASSVLDGEQFF
TRBV7-3,TRBJ1-5,.,.,TGTGCCAGCAGCGTACAGGGTAGGCAGCCCCAGCATTTT,CASSVQGRQPQHF
TRBV10-3,TRBJ2-7,.,TRBD2,TGTGCCATCAGTGAGTCCCCGAGACTAGCGGGACCCTACGAGCAGTACTTC,CAISESPRLAGPYEQYF
TRBV27,TRBJ1-1,.,TRBD1,TGTGCCAGCGCCCAATCGGGACAGGGAAAGGCTTTCTTT,CASAQSGQGKAFF
TRBV5-1,TRBJ1-1,.,.,TGCGCCAGCAGCTTAGACCCGGTCGGGGGAACGGCTTTCTTT,CASSLDPVGGTAFF